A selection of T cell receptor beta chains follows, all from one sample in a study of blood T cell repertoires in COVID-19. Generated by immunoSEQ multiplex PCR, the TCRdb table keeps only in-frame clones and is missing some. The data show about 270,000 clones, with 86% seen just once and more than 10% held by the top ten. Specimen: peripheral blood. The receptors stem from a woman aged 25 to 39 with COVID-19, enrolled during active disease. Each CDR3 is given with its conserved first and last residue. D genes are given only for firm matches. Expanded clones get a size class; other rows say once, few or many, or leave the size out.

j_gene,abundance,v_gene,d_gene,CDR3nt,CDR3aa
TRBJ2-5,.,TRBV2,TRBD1,TGTGCCAGCTACAGGGGGCTGTACCAAGAGACCCAGTACTTC,CASYRGLYQETQYF
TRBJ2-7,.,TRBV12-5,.,TGTGCTAGTGGTTTGGAGGGGTCCTACGAGCAGTACTTC,CASGLEGSYEQYF
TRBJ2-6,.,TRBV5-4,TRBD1,TGTGCCAGCAGCAAGGGGACAGGGGGCTATGGGGCCAACGTCCTGACTTTC,CASSKGTGGYGANVLTF
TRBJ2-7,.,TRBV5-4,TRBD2,TGTGCCAGCAGTTATCTAGCGGGGAGCTCCTACGAGCAGTACTTC,CASSYLAGSSYEQYF
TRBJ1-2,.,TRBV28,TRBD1,TGTGCCAGCAGTTTCTTTACAGGGGACGTGGACTACACCTTC,CASSFFTGDVDYTF
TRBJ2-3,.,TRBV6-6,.,TGTGCCAGCAGTTACGTTATAACTAGCACAGATACGCAGTATTTT,CASSYVITSTDTQYF
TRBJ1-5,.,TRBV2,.,TGTGCCAGCAGTCATCTCCGGGGAGATCAGCCCCAGCATTTT,CASSHLRGDQPQHF
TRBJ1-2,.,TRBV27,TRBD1,TGTGCCAGCAGTAGGACAGGGACGGGTGGCTACACCTTC,CASSRTGTGGYTF
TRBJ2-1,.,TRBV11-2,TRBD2,TGTGCCAGCAGCTTGGGAGCGGGGGCTAACAATGAGCAGTTCTTC,CASSLGAGANNEQFF
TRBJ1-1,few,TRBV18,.,TGTGCCAGCTCACCAGACAGGATGAACACTGAAGCTTTCTTT,CASSPDRMNTEAFF
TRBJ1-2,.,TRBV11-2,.,TGTGCCAGCAGCCAACCACTGGGGGGGGCTGCTAACTATGGCTACACCTTC,CASSQPLGGAANYGYTF
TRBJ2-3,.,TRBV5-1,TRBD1,TGCGCCAGCAGCCTCTCGACAGGGGCCCGCACAGATACGCAGTATTTT,CASSLSTGARTDTQYF
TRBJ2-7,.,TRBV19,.,TGTGCCAGTAGTCCCGTGGGCCAAACCTACGAGCAGTACTTC,CASSPVGQTYEQYF
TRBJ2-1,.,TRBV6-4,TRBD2,TGTGCCAGCAGAGAACTAGCGGGGCGGTACAATGAGCAGTTCTTC,CASRELAGRYNEQFF
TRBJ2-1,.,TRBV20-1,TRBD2,TGCAGTGCTAGTCGGCCTAGCGGGGGGTTAAACAATGAGCAGTTCTTC,CSASRPSGGLNNEQFF
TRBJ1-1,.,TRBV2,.,TGTGCCAGCATGCTGCAGGGAGGCACTGAAGCTTTCTTT,CASMLQGGTEAFF
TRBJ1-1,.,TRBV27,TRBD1,TGTGCCAGCAGTCCGACAGGGGGCGTTTATATCACTGAAGCTTTCTTT,CASSPTGGVYITEAFF
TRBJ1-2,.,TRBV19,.,TGTGCCAGTAGTACACCCCCATGGACAGACTCTAACTATGGCTACACCTTC,CASSTPPWTDSNYGYTF
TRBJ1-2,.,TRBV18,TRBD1,TGTGCCAGCTCACTTACCGGGACAGGGGAAAATAACTATGGCTACACCTTC,CASSLTGTGENNYGYTF
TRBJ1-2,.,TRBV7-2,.,TGTGCCAGCAGCCCTACCACTAACTATGGCTACACCTTC,CASSPTTNYGYTF